The clone carrying this TCR beta chain was seen only a few times. As part of library construction, unique molecular identifiers were attached to individual cDNA molecules. TCRdb redid the calling of the 5' RACE reads with MiXCR, one entry per CDR3 protein. This table holds about 80,000 distinct CDR3 sequences, 9.5% to 15% found once. Germline-derived CDR1 and CDR2 are DFQATT and SNEGSKA (reference sequence). The CDR3 is made up of 16 amino acids. After removal of 1 base from V and 0 bases from J, the junction contained 9 bases not matched to a gene. These data belong to a study of early T cells in non-severe SARS-CoV-2 infection. In the study overall: RNA in bulk from unsorted whole blood was sequenced, and chains were unpaired.

This clonotype was sampled from an adult who was a healthcare worker with PCR-confirmed SARS-CoV-2 infection or an uninfected control (not recorded which). This chain connects TRBV20-1 to TRBJ2-7; 7 nucleotides agree with TRBD1. What was sequenced was whole blood. The DNA of the CDR3 is TGCAGTGCTAGAGTAGATGGGACAGCCTCCTCCTACGAGCAGTACTTC. Amino acids: CSARVDGTASSYEQYF.